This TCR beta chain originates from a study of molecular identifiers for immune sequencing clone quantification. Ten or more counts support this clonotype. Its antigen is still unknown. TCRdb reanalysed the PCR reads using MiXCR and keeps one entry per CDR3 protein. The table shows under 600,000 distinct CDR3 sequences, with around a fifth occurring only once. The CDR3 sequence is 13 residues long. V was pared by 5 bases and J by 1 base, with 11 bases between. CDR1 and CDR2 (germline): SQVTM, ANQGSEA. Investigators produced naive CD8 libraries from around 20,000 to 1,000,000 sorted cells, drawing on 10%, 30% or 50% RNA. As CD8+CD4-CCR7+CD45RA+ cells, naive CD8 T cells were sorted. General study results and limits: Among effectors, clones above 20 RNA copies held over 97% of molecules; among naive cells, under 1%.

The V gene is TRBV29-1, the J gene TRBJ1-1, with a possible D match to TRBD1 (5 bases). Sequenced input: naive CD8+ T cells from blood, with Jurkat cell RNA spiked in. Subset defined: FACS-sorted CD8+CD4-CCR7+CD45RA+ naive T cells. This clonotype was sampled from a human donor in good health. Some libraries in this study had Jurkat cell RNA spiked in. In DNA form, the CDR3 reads TGCAGCGTTCTGGTAGGGGCGAACACTGAAGCTTTCTTT. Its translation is CSVLVGANTEAFF.